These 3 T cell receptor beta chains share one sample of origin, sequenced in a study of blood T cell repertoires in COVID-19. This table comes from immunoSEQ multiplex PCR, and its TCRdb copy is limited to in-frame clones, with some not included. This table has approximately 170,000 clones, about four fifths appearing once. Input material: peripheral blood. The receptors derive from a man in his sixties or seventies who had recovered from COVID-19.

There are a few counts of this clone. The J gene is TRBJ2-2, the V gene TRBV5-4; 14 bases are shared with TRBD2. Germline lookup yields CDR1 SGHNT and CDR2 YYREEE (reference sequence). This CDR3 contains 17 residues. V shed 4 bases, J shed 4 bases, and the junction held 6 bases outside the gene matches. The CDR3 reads CASSPHGTSGSTGELFF. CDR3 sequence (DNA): TGTGCCAGCAGCCCACACGGGACTAGCGGGAGCACCGGGGAGCTGTTTTTT.

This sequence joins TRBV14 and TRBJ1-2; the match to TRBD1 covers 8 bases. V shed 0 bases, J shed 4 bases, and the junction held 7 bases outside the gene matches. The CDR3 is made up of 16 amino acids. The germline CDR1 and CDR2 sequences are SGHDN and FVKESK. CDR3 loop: CASSQDRTGIAYGYTF. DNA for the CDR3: TGTGCCAGCAGCCAAGATCGGACAGGGATAGCCTATGGCTACACCTTC.

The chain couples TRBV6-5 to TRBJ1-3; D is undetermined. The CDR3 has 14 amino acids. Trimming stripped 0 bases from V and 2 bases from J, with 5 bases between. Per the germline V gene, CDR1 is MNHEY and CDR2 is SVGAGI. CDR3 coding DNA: TGTGCCAGCAGTTACTCATCAACTGGAAACACCATATATTTT. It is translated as CASSYSSTGNTIYF.